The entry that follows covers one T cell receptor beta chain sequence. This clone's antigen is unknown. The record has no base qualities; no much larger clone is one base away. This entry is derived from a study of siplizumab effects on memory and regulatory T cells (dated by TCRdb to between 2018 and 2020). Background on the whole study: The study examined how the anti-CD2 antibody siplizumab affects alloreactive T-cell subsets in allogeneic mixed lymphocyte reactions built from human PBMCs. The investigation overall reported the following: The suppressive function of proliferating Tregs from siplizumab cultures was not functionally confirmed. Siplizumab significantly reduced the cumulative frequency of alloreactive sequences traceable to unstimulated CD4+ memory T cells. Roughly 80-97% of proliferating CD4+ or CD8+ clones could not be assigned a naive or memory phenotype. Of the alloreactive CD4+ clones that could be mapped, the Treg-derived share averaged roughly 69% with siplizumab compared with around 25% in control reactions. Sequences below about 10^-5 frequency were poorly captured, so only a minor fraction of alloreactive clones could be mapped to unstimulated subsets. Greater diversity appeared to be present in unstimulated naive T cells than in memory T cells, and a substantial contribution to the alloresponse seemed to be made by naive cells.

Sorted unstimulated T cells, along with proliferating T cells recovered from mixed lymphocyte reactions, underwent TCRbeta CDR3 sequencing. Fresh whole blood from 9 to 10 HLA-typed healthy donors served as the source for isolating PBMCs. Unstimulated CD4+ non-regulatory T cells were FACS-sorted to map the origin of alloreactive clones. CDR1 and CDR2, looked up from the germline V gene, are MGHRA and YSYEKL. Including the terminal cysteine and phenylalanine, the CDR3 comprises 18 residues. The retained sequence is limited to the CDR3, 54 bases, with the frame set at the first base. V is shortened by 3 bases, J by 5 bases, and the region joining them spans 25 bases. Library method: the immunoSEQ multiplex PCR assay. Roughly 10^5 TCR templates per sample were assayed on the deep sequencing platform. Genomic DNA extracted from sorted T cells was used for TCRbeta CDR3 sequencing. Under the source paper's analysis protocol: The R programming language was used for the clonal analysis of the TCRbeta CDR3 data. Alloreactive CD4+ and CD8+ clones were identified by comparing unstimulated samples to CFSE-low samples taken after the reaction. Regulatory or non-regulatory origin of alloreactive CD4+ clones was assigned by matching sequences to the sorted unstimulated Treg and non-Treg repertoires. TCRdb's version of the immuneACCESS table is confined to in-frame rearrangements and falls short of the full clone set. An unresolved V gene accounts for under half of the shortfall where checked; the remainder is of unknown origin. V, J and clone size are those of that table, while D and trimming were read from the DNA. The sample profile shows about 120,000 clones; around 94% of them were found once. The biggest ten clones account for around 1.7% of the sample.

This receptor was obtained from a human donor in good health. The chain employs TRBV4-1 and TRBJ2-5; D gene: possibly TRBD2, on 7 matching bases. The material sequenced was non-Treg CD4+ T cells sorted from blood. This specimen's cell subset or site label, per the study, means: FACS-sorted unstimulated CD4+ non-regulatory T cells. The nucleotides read TGCGCCAGCAGCCAGCCGGAGGAGGGGGGGTCCTATAGGGAGACCCAGTACTTC. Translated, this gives CASSQPEEGGSYRETQYF.